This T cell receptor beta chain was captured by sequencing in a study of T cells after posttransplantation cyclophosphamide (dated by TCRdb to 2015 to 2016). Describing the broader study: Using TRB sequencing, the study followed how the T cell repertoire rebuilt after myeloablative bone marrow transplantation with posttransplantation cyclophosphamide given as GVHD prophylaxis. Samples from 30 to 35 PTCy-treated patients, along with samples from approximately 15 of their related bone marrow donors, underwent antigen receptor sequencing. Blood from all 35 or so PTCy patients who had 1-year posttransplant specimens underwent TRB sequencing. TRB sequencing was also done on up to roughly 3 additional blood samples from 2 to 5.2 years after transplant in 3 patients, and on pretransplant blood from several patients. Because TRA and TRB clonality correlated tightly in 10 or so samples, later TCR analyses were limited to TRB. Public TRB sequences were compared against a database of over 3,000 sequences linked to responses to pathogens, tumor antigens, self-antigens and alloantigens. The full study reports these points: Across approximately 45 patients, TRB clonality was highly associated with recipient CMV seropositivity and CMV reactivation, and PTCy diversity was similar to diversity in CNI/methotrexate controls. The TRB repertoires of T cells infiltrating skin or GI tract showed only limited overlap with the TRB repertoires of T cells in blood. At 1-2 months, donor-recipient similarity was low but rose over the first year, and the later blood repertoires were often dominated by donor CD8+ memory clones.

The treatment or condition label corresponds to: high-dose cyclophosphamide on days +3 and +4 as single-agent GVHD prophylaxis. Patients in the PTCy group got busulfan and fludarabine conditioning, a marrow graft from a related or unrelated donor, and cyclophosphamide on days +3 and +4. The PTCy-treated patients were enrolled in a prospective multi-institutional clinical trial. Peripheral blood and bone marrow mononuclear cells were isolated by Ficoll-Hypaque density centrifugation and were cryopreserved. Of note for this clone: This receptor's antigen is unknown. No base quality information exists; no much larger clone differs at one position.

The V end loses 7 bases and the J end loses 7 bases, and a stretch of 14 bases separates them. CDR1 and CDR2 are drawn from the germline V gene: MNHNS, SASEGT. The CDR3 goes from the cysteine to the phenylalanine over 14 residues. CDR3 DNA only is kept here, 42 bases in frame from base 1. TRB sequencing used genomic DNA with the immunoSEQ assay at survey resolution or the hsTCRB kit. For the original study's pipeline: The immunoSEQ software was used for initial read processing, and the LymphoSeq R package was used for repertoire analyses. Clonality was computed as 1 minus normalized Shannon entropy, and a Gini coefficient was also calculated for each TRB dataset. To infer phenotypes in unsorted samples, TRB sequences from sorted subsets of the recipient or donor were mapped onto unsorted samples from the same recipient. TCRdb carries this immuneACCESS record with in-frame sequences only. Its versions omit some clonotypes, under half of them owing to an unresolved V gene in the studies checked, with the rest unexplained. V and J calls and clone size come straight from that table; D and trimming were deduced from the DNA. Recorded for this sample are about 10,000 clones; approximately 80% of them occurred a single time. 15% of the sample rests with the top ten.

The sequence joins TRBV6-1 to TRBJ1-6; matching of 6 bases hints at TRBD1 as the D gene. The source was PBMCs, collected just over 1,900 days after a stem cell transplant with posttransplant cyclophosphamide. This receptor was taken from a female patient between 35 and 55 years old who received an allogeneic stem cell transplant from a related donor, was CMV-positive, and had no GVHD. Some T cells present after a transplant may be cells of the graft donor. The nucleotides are TGTGCCAGCACCTCAGGGGAGTCAAATTCACCCCTCCACTTT. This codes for CASTSGESNSPLHF.